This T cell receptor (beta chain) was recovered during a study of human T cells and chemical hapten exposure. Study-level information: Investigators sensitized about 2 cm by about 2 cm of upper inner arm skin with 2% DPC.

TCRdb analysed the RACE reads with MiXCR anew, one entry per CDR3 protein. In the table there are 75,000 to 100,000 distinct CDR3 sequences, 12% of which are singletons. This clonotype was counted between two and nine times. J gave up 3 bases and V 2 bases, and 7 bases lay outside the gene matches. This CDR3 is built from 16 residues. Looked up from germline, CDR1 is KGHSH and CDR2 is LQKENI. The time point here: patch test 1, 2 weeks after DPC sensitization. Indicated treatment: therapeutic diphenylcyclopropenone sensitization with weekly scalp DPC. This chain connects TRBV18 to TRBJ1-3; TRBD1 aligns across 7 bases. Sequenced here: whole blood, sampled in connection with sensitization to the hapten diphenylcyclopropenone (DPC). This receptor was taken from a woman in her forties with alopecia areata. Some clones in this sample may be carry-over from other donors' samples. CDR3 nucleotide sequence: TGTGCCAGCTCACCATGGTTTCCAGGGGGTGGAAACACCATATATTTT. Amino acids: CASSPWFPGGGNTIYF.